A selection of T cell receptor beta chains follows, all from one sample in a study of blood T cell repertoires in COVID-19. Sequencing used immunoSEQ multiplex PCR; TCRdb keeps in-frame clones, though not all of them. Of roughly 340,000 clones in the sample, 88% were seen once. Sequenced material: peripheral blood. The origin of the receptors is a woman in her 70s with COVID-19, enrolled during active disease. The CDR3 runs from the conserved cysteine through the conserved F or W. A D gene is named only where the DNA matches it firmly. Only some rows state a clone size, as once, few, many or a class for expanded clones.

TRBJ2-1	TRBV24-1	-	TRBD1	CATSDRDRGTYNEQFF	TGTGCCACCAGTGACCGAGACAGGGGGACCTACAATGAGCAGTTCTTC
TRBJ1-1	TRBV7-9	-	TRBD1	CASRSTQGVDTEAFF	TGTGCCAGCAGATCTACCCAGGGGGTGGACACTGAAGCTTTCTTT
TRBJ2-2	TRBV28	-	-	CASSLPGEAVAGELFF	TGTGCCAGCAGTTTACCCGGGGAGGCGGTCGCCGGGGAGCTGTTTTTT
TRBJ1-1	TRBV5-1	-	-	CASSPDGQSTEAFF	TGCGCCAGCAGCCCGGACGGACAGAGCACTGAAGCTTTCTTT
TRBJ1-5	TRBV18	-	TRBD1	CASSEGQGRSQPQHF	TGTGCCAGCTCAGAAGGACAGGGAAGATCACAGCCCCAGCATTTT
TRBJ1-2	TRBV6-5	few	-	CASSLDAVGYGYTF	TGTGCCAGCAGCCTAGACGCCGTCGGTTATGGCTACACCTTC
TRBJ2-4	TRBV28	-	TRBD2	CASSLFGYRDGRTKNIQYF	TGTGCCAGCAGTTTATTTGGATACCGGGACGGGAGGACCAAAAACATTCAGTACTTC
TRBJ1-1	TRBV19	-	-	CASSIGRTEAFF	TGTGCCAGTAGTATAGGTCGCACTGAAGCTTTCTTT
TRBJ1-6	TRBV28	once	TRBD1	CASSWTGGSSSPLHF	TGTGCCAGCAGTTGGACAGGGGGTTCCAGTTCACCCCTCCACTTT
TRBJ2-2	TRBV3-1/TRBV3-2	-	-	CASSLRGDTGELFF	TGTGCCAGCAGCCTCAGGGGTGACACCGGGGAGCTGTTTTTT
TRBJ1-2	TRBV30	-	-	CAWSKTSGNKNYGYTF	TGTGCCTGGAGTAAAACGAGCGGAAATAAGAACTATGGCTACACCTTC
TRBJ1-2	TRBV27	-	-	CASSPETAFYGYTF	TGTGCCAGCAGCCCAGAGACAGCCTTCTATGGCTACACCTTC
TRBJ1-4	TRBV4-1	once	-	CASSQTNPGTHEKLFF	TGCGCCAGCAGCCAAACTAACCCGGGGACACACGAAAAACTGTTTTTT
TRBJ2-2	TRBV9	-	TRBD2	CASSADGGGQTGELFF	TGTGCCAGCAGCGCCGATGGCGGGGGGCAAACCGGGGAGCTGTTTTTT
TRBJ1-1	TRBV5-1	once	-	CASSLADRLGEAFF	TGCGCCAGCAGCTTGGCCGACAGGCTTGGTGAAGCTTTCTTT
TRBJ2-3	TRBV5-1	-	TRBD2	CASSLEGSGGRGDTQYF	TGCGCCAGCAGCTTGGAAGGTAGCGGGGGCCGGGGAGATACGCAGTATTTT
TRBJ1-4	TRBV29-1	-	-	CSVGGRGNEKLFF	TGCAGCGTTGGAGGCAGAGGGAATGAAAAACTGTTTTTT
TRBJ2-7	TRBV27	-	TRBD1	CASSSIGTGDSYEQYF	TGTGCCAGCAGTTCTATAGGGACAGGGGACAGCTACGAGCAGTACTTC
TRBJ2-7	TRBV7-9	many	TRBD2	CASSRTSGRIGQQYF	TGTGCCAGCAGCCGCACTAGCGGCCGCATCGGGCAGCAGTACTTC
TRBJ1-6	TRBV7-2	-	-	CASSPPNGASLSPLHF	TGTGCCAGCAGCCCCCCGAATGGGGCGAGCCTTTCACCCCTCCACTTT
TRBJ2-7	TRBV30	-	-	CAWSHAVTYEQYF	TGTGCCTGGAGTCATGCAGTTACCTACGAGCAGTACTTC
TRBJ1-2	TRBV3-1/TRBV3-2	-	-	CASSQENFRGIEGYTF	TGTGCCAGCAGCCAAGAAAATTTCAGGGGAATAGAAGGCTACACCTTC
TRBJ2-1	TRBV6-5	-	TRBD1	CASSPGQADNEQFF	TGTGCCAGCAGTCCGGGACAGGCCGACAATGAGCAGTTCTTC
TRBJ2-1	TRBV5-1	-	TRBD1	CASSGTGYEQFF	TGCGCCAGCAGCGGGACAGGGTATGAGCAGTTCTTC
TRBJ1-3	TRBV11-2	-	TRBD1	CASSTPGGFSGNTIYF	TGTGCCAGCAGCACCCCAGGGGGTTTCTCTGGAAACACCATATATTTT
TRBJ1-1	TRBV6-5	-	-	CASREGWTEAFF	TGTGCCAGCAGAGAGGGCTGGACTGAAGCTTTCTTT
TRBJ2-7	TRBV5-4	once	TRBD1	CASSSGTGRYEQYF	TGTGCCAGCAGCTCCGGGACAGGGCGCTACGAGCAGTACTTC
TRBJ2-7	TRBV2	-	-	CASNLHQSGPYEQYF	TGTGCCAGCAACTTACACCAGTCAGGGCCCTACGAGCAGTACTTC
TRBJ2-7	TRBV5-1	few	TRBD1	CASSMTGSAIYEQYF	TGCGCCAGCAGCATGACAGGGTCCGCAATCTACGAGCAGTACTTC
TRBJ2-3	TRBV14	-	TRBD2	CASSQGSGGPDTQYF	TGTGCCAGCAGCCAAGGGTCGGGGGGGCCAGATACGCAGTATTTT
TRBJ1-6	TRBV6-2/TRBV6-3	-	TRBD1	CASSKIDRESSPLHF	TGTGCCAGCAGTAAAATCGACAGGGAATCATCACCCCTCCACTTT
TRBJ1-5	TRBV4-1	-	-	CASSQGTGGEIAQPQHF	TGCGCCAGCAGCCAAGGAACGGGGGGGGAGATAGCTCAGCCCCAGCATTTT
TRBJ2-7	TRBV6-5	once	-	CASRSPTVGEQYF	TGTGCCAGCAGATCCCCTACAGTGGGTGAGCAGTACTTC
TRBJ2-2	TRBV5-1	-	-	CASSLLAGNTGELFF	TGCGCCAGCAGCTTATTGGCAGGGAACACCGGGGAGCTGTTTTTT
TRBJ2-7	TRBV12-3/TRBV12-4	-	-	CASSFVNSYEQYF	TGTGCCAGCAGTTTTGTCAACTCCTACGAGCAGTACTTC
TRBJ1-1	TRBV18	few	-	CASTDSMNTEAFF	TGTGCCAGCACCGACAGCATGAACACTGAAGCTTTCTTT
TRBJ1-1	TRBV19	few	TRBD1	CASRGTGLGNTEAFF	TGTGCCAGTAGGGGGACAGGGTTGGGGAACACTGAAGCTTTCTTT
TRBJ1-2	TRBV5-1	-	TRBD1	CASSLEQRQGRSGYTF	TGCGCCAGCAGCTTAGAACAACGACAGGGTCGGAGTGGCTACACCTTC
TRBJ2-2	TRBV20-1	-	-	CSASRAGTANTGELFF	TGCAGTGCTAGTCGTGCCGGGACTGCGAACACCGGGGAGCTGTTTTTT
TRBJ2-3	TRBV7-9	-	TRBD2	CASSQGLAGGPGTDTQYF	TGTGCCAGCAGCCAAGGACTAGCGGGGGGGCCCGGCACAGATACGCAGTATTTT
TRBJ1-1	TRBV10-2	-	-	CASSGQNTEAFF	TGCGCCAGCAGTGGGCAGAACACTGAAGCTTTCTTT
TRBJ2-1	TRBV2	-	-	CAIRDSESDSYNEQFF	TGTGCCATTCGGGACTCGGAATCGGACTCCTACAATGAGCAGTTCTTC
TRBJ1-6	TRBV5-6	-	-	CASSPGARAGYSPLHF	TGTGCCAGCAGCCCAGGGGCTAGGGCCGGTTATTCACCCCTCCACTTT
TRBJ2-5	TRBV20-1	-	-	CSASGVLATEETQYF	TGCAGTGCTAGTGGGGTACTAGCTACGGAAGAGACCCAGTACTTC
TRBJ1-1	TRBV2	-	-	CASRKKGNGDTEAFF	TGTGCCAGCCGTAAAAAGGGGAATGGGGACACTGAAGCTTTCTTT
TRBJ1-1	TRBV27	-	-	CASRSPHRQNTEAFF	TGTGCCAGCCGGTCCCCGCACAGACAGAACACTGAAGCTTTCTTT
TRBJ2-2	TRBV27	-	-	CASRGLRTTGELFF	TGTGCCAGCAGGGGCCTCCGAACCACCGGGGAGCTGTTTTTT
TRBJ1-2	TRBV19	-	-	CASSYSGIYGYTF	TGTGCCAGTAGTTATTCAGGGATCTATGGCTACACCTTC
TRBJ2-6	TRBV5-1	once	-	CASKLEGPGANVLTF	TGCGCCAGTAAATTGGAGGGCCCCGGGGCCAACGTCCTGACTTTC
TRBJ1-2	TRBV4-3	-	-	CASSQDWQGYGYTF	TGCGCCAGCAGCCAAGATTGGCAGGGGTATGGCTACACCTTC
TRBJ1-5	TRBV12-3/TRBV12-4	-	-	CASSLSWNQPQHF	TGTGCCAGCAGTTTGAGTTGGAATCAGCCCCAGCATTTT
TRBJ2-7	TRBV5-1	-	-	CASSPSRGEQYF	TGCGCCAGCAGCCCCTCTAGGGGCGAGCAGTACTTC
TRBJ1-1	TRBV6-6	-	TRBD1	CASTDGTGGATEAFF	TGTGCCAGCACCGACGGGACAGGGGGGGCCACTGAAGCTTTCTTT
TRBJ1-3	TRBV6-6	-	-	CASISGGAGNTIYF	TGTGCCAGCATATCTGGGGGGGCTGGAAACACCATATATTTT
TRBJ2-3	TRBV5-1	-	TRBD2	CASSSFAGGPDTQYF	TGCGCCAGCAGCAGCTTTGCGGGGGGGCCGGATACGCAGTATTTT
TRBJ1-2	TRBV24-1	-	-	CATSDGGIYGYTF	TGTGCCACCAGTGATGGAGGGATATATGGCTACACCTTC
TRBJ2-2	TRBV28	-	-	CASRVQGSGELFF	TGTGCCAGCAGGGTTCAGGGCTCCGGGGAGCTGTTTTTT
TRBJ1-5	TRBV5-1	-	TRBD1	CASSSGTGIGQPQHF	TGCGCCAGCAGCTCCGGGACAGGGATTGGTCAGCCCCAGCATTTT
TRBJ1-2	TRBV24-1	-	TRBD1	CAAGQGGGYTF	TGTGCCGCAGGACAGGGTGGTGGCTACACCTTC
TRBJ2-3	TRBV2	-	TRBD2	CASSEYGGSTDTQYF	TGTGCCAGCAGTGAATACGGGGGGAGCACAGATACGCAGTATTTT